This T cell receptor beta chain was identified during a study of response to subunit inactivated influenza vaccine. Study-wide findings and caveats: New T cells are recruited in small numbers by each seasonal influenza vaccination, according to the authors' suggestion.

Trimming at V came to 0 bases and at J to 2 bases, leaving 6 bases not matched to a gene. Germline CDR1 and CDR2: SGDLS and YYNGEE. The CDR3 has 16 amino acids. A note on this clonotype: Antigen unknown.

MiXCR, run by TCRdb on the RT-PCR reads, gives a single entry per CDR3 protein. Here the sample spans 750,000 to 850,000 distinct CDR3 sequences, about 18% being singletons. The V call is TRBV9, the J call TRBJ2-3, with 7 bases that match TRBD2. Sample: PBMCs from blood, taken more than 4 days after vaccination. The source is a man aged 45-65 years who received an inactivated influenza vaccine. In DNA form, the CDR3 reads TGTGCCAGCAGCGTAGTTGGACTAGTCGACACAGATACGCAGTATTTT. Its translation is CASSVVGLVDTDTQYF.